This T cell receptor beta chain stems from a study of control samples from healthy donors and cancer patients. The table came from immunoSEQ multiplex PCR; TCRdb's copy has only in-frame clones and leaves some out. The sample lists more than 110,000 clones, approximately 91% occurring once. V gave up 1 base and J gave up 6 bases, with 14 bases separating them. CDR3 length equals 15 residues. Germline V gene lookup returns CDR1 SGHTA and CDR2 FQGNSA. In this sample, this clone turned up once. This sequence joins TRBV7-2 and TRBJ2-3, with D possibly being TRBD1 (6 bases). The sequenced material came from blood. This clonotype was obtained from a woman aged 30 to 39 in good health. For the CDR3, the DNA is TGTGCCAGCAGCTTAGTGACAGGCCCCGTTGATACGCAGTATTTT. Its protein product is CASSLVTGPVDTQYF.